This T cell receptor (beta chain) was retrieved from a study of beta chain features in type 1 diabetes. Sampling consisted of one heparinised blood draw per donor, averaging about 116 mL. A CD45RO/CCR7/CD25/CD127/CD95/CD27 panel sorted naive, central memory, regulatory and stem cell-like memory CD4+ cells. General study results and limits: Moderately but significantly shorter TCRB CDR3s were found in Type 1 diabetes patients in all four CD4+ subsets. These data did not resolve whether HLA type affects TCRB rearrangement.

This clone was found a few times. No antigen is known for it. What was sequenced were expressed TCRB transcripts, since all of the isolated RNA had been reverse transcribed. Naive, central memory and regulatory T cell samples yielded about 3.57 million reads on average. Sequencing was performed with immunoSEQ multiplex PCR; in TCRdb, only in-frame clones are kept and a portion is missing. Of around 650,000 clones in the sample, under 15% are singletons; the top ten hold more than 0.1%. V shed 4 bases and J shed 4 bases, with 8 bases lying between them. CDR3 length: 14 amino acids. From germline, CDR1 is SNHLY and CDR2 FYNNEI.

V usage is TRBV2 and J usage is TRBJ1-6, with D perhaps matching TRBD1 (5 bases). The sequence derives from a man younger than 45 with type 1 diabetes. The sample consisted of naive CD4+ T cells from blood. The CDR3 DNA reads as TGTGCCAGCAGTGTCCAGGGTTATAATTCACCCCTCCACTTT. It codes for CASSVQGYNSPLHF.